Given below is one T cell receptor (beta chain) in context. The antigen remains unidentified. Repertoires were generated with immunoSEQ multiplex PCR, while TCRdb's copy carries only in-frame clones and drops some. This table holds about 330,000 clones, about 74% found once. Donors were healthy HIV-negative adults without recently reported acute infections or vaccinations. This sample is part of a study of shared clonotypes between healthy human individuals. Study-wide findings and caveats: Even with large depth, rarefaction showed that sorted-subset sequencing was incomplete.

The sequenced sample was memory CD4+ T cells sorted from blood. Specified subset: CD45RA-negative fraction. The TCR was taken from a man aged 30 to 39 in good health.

Here the CDR3 DNA reads TGTGCCAGCGGGGCCCCGGGACTAGCGTTCAATGAGCAGTTCTTC. Its protein product is CASGAPGLAFNEQFF. The genes are TRBV6-5 and TRBJ2-1; TRBD2 matches 10 bases. The CDR3 contains 15 residues. Germline-derived CDR1 and CDR2 are MNHEY and SVGAGI. Losses at the gene ends were 8 bases for V and 6 bases for J; bases not matched to a gene: 10.